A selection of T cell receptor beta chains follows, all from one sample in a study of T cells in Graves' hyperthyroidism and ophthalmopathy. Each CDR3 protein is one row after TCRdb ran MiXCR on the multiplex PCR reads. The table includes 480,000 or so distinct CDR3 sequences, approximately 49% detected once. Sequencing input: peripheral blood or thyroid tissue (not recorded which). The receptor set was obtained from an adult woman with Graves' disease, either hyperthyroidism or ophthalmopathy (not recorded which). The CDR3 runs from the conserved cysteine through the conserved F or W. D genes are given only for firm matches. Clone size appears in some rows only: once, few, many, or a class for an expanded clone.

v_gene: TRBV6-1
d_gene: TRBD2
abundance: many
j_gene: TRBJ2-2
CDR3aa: CASSPGGGPGELFF
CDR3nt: TGTGCCAGCAGCCCCGGGGGGGGCCCCGGGGAGCTGTTTTTT

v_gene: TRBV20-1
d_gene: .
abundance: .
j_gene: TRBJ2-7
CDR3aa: CSARGQNDYEQYF
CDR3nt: TGCAGTGCCAGAGGGCAGAATGACTACGAGCAGTACTTC

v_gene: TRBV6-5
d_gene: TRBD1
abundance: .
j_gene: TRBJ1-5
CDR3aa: CASSTTGGGGLQPQHF
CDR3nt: TGTGCCAGCAGTACTACAGGGGGTGGGGGGCTTCAGCCCCAGCATTTT

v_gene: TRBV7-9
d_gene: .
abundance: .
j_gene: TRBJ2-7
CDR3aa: CASSDRLLYEQYF
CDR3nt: TGTGCCAGCAGCGATCGACTATTGTACGAGCAGTACTTC

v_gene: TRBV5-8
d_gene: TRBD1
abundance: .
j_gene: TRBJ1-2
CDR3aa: CASSLNSGGHGYTF
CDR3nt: TGTGCCAGCAGCTTGAATTCAGGGGGGCATGGCTACACCTTC

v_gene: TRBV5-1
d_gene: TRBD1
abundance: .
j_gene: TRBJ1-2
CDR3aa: CASSLGDRGLNGYTF
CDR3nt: TGCGCCAGCAGCTTGGGGGACAGGGGGCTCAATGGCTACACCTTC

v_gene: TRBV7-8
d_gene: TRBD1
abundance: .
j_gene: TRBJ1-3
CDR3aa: CASTTTTGVAGNTIYF
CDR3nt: TGTGCCAGCACCACTACGACAGGGGTTGCAGGAAACACCATATATTTT

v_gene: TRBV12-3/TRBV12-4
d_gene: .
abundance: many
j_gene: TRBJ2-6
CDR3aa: CASSSGGAGANVLTF
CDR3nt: TGTGCCAGCAGTTCAGGGGGGGCGGGGGCCAACGTCCTGACTTTC

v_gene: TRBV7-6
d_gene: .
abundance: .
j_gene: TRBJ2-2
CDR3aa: CASSWGLGSGELFF
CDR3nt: TGTGCCAGCAGCTGGGGACTCGGAAGCGGGGAGCTGTTTTTT

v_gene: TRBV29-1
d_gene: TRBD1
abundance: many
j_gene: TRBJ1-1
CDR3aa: CSVGQATNTEAFF
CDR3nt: TGCAGCGTGGGACAGGCGACGAACACTGAAGCTTTCTTT

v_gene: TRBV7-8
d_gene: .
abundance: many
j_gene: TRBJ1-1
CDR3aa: CASSRDNNAEAFF
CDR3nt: TGTGCCAGCAGCAGAGACAACAACGCTGAAGCTTTCTTT

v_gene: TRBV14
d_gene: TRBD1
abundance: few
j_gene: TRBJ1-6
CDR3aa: CASSHLQGAFGNSPLHF
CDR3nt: TGTGCCAGCAGCCACTTACAGGGGGCGTTTGGAAATTCACCCCTCCACTTT

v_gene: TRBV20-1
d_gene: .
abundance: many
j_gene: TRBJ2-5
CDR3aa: CSASPGFQETQYF
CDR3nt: TGCAGTGCTAGCCCAGGTTTTCAAGAGACCCAGTACTTC

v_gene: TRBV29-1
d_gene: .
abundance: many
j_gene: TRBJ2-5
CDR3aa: CSVEGVQETQYF
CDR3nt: TGCAGCGTTGAAGGTGTACAAGAGACCCAGTACTTC

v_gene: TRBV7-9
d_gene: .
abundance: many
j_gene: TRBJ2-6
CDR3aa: CASSFGSTGANVLTF
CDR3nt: TGTGCCAGCAGCTTTGGGTCGACAGGGGCCAACGTCCTGACTTTC

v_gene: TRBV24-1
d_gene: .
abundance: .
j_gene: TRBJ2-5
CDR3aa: CATSRSGETQYF
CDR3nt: TGTGCCACCAGTAGGAGCGGGGAGACCCAGTACTTC

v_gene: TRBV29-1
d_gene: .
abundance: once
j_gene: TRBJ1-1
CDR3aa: CSVTGRQNTEAFF
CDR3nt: TGCAGCGTAACAGGGAGGCAGAACACTGAAGCTTTCTTT

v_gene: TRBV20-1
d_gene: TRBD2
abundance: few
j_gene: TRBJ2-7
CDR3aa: CSALTPSGGSKEQYF
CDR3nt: TGCAGTGCTCTCACCCCTAGCGGCGGCTCGAAAGAGCAGTACTTC

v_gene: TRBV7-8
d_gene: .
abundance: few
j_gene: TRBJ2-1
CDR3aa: CATQRSAEGGNEQFF
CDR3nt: TGTGCCACTCAACGGTCGGCTGAGGGGGGCAATGAGCAGTTCTTC

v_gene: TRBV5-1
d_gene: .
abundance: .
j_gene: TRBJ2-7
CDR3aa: CASMGGASDEQYF
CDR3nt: TGCGCCAGCATGGGGGGGGCTTCCGACGAGCAGTACTTC

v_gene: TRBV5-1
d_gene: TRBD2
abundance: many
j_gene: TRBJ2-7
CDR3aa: CASSLETSGRLEQYF
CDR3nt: TGCGCCAGCAGCTTGGAGACTAGCGGGAGGCTCGAGCAGTACTTC

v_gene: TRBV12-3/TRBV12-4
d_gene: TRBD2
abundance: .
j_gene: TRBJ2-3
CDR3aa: CASSSRTSTQYF
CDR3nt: TGTGCCAGCAGTTCCCGGACTAGTACGCAGTATTTT

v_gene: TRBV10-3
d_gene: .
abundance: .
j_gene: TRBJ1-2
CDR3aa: CAISESGGSSYGYTF
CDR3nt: TGTGCCATCAGTGAGTCTGGAGGATCTTCCTATGGCTACACCTTC

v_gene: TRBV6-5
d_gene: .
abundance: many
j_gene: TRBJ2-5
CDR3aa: CASSSGQQETQYF
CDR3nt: TGTGCCAGCAGTTCAGGACAGCAAGAGACCCAGTACTTC

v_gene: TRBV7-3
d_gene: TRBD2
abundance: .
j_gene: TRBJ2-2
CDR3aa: CASSTRGWREFTGELFF
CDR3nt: TGTGCCAGCAGCACCCGGGGCTGGCGGGAGTTCACCGGGGAGCTGTTTTTT

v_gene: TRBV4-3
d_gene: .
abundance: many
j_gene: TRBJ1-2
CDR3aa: CASSQETASPTTGYTF
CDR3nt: TGCGCCAGCAGCCAAGAGACAGCCTCCCCCACAACTGGCTACACCTTC

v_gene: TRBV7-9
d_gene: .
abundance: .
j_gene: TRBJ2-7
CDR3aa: CASSTWSGTPGNPYF
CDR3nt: TGTGCCAGCAGCACCTGGTCGGGGACGCCGGGTAATCCTTACTTC

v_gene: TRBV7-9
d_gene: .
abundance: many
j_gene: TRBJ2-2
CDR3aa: CASSLKNTGELFF
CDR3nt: TGTGCCAGCAGCTTGAAGAACACCGGGGAGCTGTTTTTT

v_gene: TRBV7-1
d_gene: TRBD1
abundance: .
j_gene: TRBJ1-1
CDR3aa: CASSSTGGKTEAFF
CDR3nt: TGTGCCAGCAGCTCGACAGGGGGCAAGACTGAAGCTTTCTTT

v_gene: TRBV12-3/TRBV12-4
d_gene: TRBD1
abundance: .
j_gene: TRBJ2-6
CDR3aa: CASSWPGQGNTEAF
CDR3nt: TGTGCCAGCAGTTGGCCGGGACAGGGAAACACTGAAGCTTTC

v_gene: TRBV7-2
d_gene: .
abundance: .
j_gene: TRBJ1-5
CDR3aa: CASSKNGGEPQHF
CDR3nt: TGTGCCAGCAGCAAGAATGGGGGTGAGCCCCAGCATTTT

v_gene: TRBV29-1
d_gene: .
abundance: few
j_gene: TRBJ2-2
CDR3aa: CSVPGVDTGELFF
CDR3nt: TGCAGCGTTCCGGGAGTCGACACCGGGGAGCTGTTTTTT

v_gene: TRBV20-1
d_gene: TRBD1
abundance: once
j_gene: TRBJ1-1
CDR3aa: CSASTGQSEAFF
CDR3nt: TGCAGTGCTTCCACGGGACAGTCTGAAGCTTTCTTT

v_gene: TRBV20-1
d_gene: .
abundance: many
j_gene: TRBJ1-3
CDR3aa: CSASFGPPGNTIYF
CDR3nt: TGCAGTGCTAGCTTCGGGCCACCTGGAAACACCATATATTTT

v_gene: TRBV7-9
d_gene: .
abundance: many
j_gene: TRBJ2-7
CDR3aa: CASSLGYSGSYEQYF
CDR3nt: TGTGCCAGCAGCTTAGGATACAGTGGCTCCTACGAGCAGTACTTC

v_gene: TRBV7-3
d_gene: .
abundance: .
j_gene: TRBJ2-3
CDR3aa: CASSLAADRDTQYF
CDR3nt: TGTGCCAGCAGCTTAGCAGCGGACCGAGATACGCAGTATTTT

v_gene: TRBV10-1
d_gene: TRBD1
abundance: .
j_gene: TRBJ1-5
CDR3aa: CAVTGGNQPQHF
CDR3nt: TGCGCCGTGACAGGGGGCAATCAGCCCCAGCATTTT